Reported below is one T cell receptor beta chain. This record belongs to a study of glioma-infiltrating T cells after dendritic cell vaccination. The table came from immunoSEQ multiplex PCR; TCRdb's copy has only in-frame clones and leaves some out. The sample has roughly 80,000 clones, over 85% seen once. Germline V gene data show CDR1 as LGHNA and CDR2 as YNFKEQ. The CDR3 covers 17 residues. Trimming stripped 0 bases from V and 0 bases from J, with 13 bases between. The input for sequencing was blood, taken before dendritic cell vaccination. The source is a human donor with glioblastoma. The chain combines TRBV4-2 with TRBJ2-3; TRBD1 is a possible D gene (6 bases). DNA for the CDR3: TGTGCCAGCAGCCAAGATGGAAGGGGGTCTAGCACAGATACGCAGTATTTT. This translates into CASSQDGRGSSTDTQYF.